This T cell receptor beta chain was captured by sequencing in a study of CD8 T cells in Susac syndrome. Study in general: The sequenced Susac syndrome patients comprised 5 or 6 with active disease and roughly eight in remission. Blood was drawn from patients with Susac syndrome. At that point, they were therapy-naive, on corticosteroids, or on intravenous immunoglobulin alone. Study-level results: As acknowledged by the study, its TCR sequencing and HLA analysis included a relatively small number of individuals.

RNA totalling roughly 0.5 to 1 ug underwent reverse transcription with random hexamers. An immunoSEQ multiplex PCR generated amplified TCR beta CDR3 products spanning 54 Vbeta and 13 Jbeta. Each CDR3 protein gets one entry after TCRdb re-called the immunoSEQ multiplex PCR reads with MiXCR. The sample contains 200,000 to 300,000 distinct CDR3 sequences, about 96% of which appear only once. In its sample, this clonotype was seen once. Its antigen is not known. The sequenced sample was CD4+ T cells from PBMCs. The receptor comes from a human donor with Susac syndrome.

The CDR3 DNA sequence: TGCAGTATCTCAGGGGTTGGAAACACCATATATTTT. Its protein product is CSISGVGNTIYF. This chain joins TRBV29-1 and TRBJ1-3, with D maybe TRBD1 (6 bases). Germline CDR1 SQVTM, CDR2 ANQGSEA. This CDR3 is built from 12 residues.